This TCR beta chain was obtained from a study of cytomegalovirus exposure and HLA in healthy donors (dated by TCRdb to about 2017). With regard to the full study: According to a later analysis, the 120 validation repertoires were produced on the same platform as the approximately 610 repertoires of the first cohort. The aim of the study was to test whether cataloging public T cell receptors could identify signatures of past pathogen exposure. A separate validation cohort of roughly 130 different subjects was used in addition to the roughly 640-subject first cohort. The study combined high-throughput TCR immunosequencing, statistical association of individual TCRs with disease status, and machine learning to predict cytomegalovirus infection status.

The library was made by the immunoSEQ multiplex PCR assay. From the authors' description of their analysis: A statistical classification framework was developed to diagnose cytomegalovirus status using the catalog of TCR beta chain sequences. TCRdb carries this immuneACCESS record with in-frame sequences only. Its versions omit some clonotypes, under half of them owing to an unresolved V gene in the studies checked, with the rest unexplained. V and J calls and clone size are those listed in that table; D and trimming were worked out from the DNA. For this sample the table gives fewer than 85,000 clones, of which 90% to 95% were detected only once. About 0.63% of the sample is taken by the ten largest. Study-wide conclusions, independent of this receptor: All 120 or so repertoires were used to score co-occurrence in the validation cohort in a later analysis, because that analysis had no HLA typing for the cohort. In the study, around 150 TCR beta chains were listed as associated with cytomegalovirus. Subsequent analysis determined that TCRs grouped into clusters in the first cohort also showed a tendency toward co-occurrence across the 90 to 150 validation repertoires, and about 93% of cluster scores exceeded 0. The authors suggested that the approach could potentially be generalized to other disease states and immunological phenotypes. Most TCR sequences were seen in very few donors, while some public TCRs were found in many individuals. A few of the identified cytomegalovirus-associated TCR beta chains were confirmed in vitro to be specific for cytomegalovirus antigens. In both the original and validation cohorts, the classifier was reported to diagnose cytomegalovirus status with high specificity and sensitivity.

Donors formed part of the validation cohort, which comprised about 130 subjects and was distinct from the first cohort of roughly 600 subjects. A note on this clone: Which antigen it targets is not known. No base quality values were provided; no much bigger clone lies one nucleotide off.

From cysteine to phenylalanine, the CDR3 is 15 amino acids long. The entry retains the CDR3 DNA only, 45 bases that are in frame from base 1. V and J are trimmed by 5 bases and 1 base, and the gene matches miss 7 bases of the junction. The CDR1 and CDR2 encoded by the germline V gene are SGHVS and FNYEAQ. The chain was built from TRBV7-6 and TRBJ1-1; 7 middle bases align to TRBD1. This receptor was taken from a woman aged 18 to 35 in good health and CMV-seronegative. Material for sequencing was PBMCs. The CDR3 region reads CASSRGDSRNTEAFF. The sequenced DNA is TGTGCCAGCAGCAGAGGGGACAGTCGGAACACTGAAGCTTTCTTT. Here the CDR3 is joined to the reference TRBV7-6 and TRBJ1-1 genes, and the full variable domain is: GAGVSQSPRYKVTKRGQDVALRCDPISGHVSLYWYRQALGQGPEFLTYFNYEAQQDKSGLPNDRFSAERPEGSISTLTIQRTEQRDSAMYRCASSRGDSRNTEAFFGQGTRLTVV.